The clone carrying this T cell receptor beta chain was detected many times. TCRdb re-derived calls from the PCR reads in MiXCR, one entry per CDR3 protein. The sample lists more than 450,000 distinct CDR3 sequences; 20% to 25% were seen once. Germline CDR1 is LGHNA and CDR2 is YSLEER. V lost 0 bases and J lost 6, with 14 bases in between. The CDR3 covers 15 residues. This entry belongs to a study of molecular identifiers for immune sequencing clone quantification. The sample comprised naive CD8+ T cells from blood, with Jurkat cell RNA spiked in. The subset was: FACS-sorted CD8+CD4-CCR7+CD45RA+ naive T cells. The sequence came from a human donor in good health. Some libraries in this study had Jurkat cell RNA spiked in. V gene TRBV4-3 combines with J gene TRBJ1-1; the D gene is possibly TRBD1 (5 bases). In DNA, the CDR3 is TGCGCCAGCAGCCAAGATTTGGCAGGGACTCCTGAAGCTTTCTTT. Translation: CASSQDLAGTPEAFF.